This T cell receptor beta chain was recovered during a study of early T cells in non-severe SARS-CoV-2 infection. One entry per CDR3 protein results from TCRdb running MiXCR on the 5' RACE reads. The sample shows 48,000 or so distinct CDR3 sequences, 13% of them seen only once. The TCR comes from an adult who was a healthcare worker with PCR-confirmed SARS-CoV-2 infection or an uninfected control (not recorded which). The specimen sequenced was whole blood.

The CDR3 DNA follows: TGCAGCGTTGATCAGGGGTCGGAGACCCAGTACTTC. The encoded protein is CSVDQGSETQYF. This chain connects TRBV29-1 to TRBJ2-5; a possible D gene is TRBD1 (6 bases). Looked up from germline, CDR1 is SQVTM and CDR2 is ANQGSEA. The CDR3 loop spans 12 amino acids. Trimming took 3 bases from V and 5 from J, leaving 10 bases between them.